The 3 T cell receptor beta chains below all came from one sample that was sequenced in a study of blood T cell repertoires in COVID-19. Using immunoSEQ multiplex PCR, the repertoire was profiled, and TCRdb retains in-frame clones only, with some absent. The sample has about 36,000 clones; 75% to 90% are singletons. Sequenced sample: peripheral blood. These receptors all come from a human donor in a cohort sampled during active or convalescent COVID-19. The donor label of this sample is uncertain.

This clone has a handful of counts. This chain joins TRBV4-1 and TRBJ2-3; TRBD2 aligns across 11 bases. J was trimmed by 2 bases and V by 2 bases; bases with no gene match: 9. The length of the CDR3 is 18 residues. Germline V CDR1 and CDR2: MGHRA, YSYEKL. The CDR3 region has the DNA TGCGCCAGCAGCCAAAAGGTCGGGACTAGCGGATACACAGATACGCAGTATTTT. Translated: CASSQKVGTSGYTDTQYF.

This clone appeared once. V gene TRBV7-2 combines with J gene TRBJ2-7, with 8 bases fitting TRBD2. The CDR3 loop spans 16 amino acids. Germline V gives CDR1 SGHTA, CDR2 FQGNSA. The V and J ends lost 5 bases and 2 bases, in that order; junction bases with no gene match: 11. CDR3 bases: TGTGCCAGCAGCCCCACCAGGGTAGCGGGGACCTACGAGCAGTACTTC. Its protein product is CASSPTRVAGTYEQYF.

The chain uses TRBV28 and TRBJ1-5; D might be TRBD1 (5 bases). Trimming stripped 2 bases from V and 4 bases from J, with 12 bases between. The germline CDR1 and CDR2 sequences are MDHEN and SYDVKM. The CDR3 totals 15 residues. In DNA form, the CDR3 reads TGTGCCAGCAGTTTAGGGCAGGGTCTAAATCAGCCCCAGCATTTT. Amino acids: CASSLGQGLNQPQHF.